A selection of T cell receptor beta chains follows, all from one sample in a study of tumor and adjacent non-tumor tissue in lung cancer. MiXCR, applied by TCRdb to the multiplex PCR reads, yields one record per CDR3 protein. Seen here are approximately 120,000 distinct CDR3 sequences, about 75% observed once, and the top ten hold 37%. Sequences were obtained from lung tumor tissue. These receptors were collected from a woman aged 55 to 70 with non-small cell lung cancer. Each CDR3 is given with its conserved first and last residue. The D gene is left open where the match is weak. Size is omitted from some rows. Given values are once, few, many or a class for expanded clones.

CDR3 DNA: TGTGCCAGCAGCCTTCTAGTGGGGGGGAACTATTACGAGCAGTACTTC
CDR3 protein: CASSLLVGGNYYEQYF
V gene: TRBV11-2
J gene: TRBJ2-7
clone size: NA
D gene: TRBD2

CDR3 DNA: TGTGCCAGCACTCTTATTAGGAACGAATCACCCCTCCACTTT
CDR3 protein: CASTLIRNESPLHF
V gene: TRBV14
J gene: TRBJ1-6
clone size: NA
D gene: NA

CDR3 DNA: TGTGCCAGCAGTTTGGACAGGGGGAATGAGCAGTACTTC
CDR3 protein: CASSLDRGNEQYF
V gene: TRBV11-2
J gene: TRBJ2-7
clone size: NA
D gene: TRBD1

CDR3 DNA: TGTACCAGCAGCTTAATTGGGCCGCCGGGACGGATGAACTCTGAAACTTTCTTT
CDR3 protein: CTSSLIGPPGRMNSETFF
V gene: TRBV11-3
J gene: TRBJ1-1
clone size: NA
D gene: NA

CDR3 DNA: TGCAGCGTTGAAGGTCTGGACTCCCTATCCTACAATGGGCAGCTCTTC
CDR3 protein: CSVEGLDSLSYNGQLF
V gene: TRBV29-1
J gene: TRBJ2-1
clone size: NA
D gene: NA

CDR3 DNA: TGCGCCAGCAACAACCGGGACACGGCCAAGAATGAGCAGTTCTTC
CDR3 protein: CASNNRDTAKNEQFF
V gene: TRBV5-1
J gene: TRBJ2-1
clone size: NA
D gene: NA

CDR3 DNA: TGCGCCAGCAGCCAAGATAAAAGTGGAGCGGGGGGGAGAAGAGAGACCCAGTACTTC
CDR3 protein: CASSQDKSGAGGRRETQYF
V gene: TRBV4-1
J gene: TRBJ2-5
clone size: many
D gene: TRBD2

CDR3 DNA: TGTGCCAGCAGTACTCGGACAAGGGGAACCAATGAAAAACTGTTTTTT
CDR3 protein: CASSTRTRGTNEKLFF
V gene: TRBV28
J gene: TRBJ1-4
clone size: NA
D gene: NA

CDR3 DNA: TGTGCCAGCAGCTCTTACCTCCGGGGCAGCTATGGCTACACATTC
CDR3 protein: CASSSYLRGSYGYTF
V gene: TRBV11-2
J gene: TRBJ1-2
clone size: NA
D gene: NA

CDR3 DNA: TGTGCCAGCAGTAGACAGGAATCCTACGTGAAGTACTTC
CDR3 protein: CASSRQESYVKYF
V gene: TRBV6-2/TRBV6-3
J gene: TRBJ2-7
clone size: NA
D gene: NA

CDR3 DNA: TGTGTCAACAGTCCACAAGGCGGTCAAGAGACCCAGTACTTC
CDR3 protein: CVNSPQGGQETQYF
V gene: TRBV11-2
J gene: TRBJ2-5
clone size: NA
D gene: NA

CDR3 DNA: TGTGCCAGCAGTTACAGCGCTATTCGTCAGCCCCAGCATTTT
CDR3 protein: CASSYSAIRQPQHF
V gene: TRBV6-2/TRBV6-3
J gene: TRBJ1-5
clone size: once
D gene: NA

CDR3 DNA: TGTGCCAGCAGCCTGGACCGCAACATTGAAACTTTCTTT
CDR3 protein: CASSLDRNIETFF
V gene: TRBV11-1
J gene: TRBJ1-1
clone size: NA
D gene: NA

CDR3 DNA: TGTGCCAGCAGCGAAGTCACTCCCGTGGCCAACGTCCTGACTTTC
CDR3 protein: CASSEVTPVANVLTF
V gene: TRBV11-3
J gene: TRBJ2-6
clone size: NA
D gene: NA

CDR3 DNA: TGTGCCAGCAGCACACCCGACCCGGGACAGAAAGAGAGTCAACCCCTGCATTTT
CDR3 protein: CASSTPDPGQKESQPLHF
V gene: TRBV11-3
J gene: TRBJ1-5
clone size: NA
D gene: TRBD1

CDR3 DNA: TGTGCCAGCAGCCGCCAAAGCTCCTACAATGAGCAGTTCTTC
CDR3 protein: CASSRQSSYNEQFF
V gene: TRBV6-2/TRBV6-3
J gene: TRBJ2-1
clone size: many
D gene: NA

CDR3 DNA: TGTGCCAGCACCCGAGCGGGGGACACCGGGGAGCTGTTTTTT
CDR3 protein: CASTRAGDTGELFF
V gene: TRBV6-2/TRBV6-3
J gene: TRBJ2-2
clone size: many
D gene: TRBD2

CDR3 DNA: TGTGCCAGCAGCAAACCCCGGGGAGGAACCGGGGAGCTGTTTTTT
CDR3 protein: CASSKPRGGTGELFF
V gene: TRBV11-2
J gene: TRBJ2-2
clone size: NA
D gene: NA

CDR3 DNA: TGTGCCAGCAGTGTGGAGGGATCCGGGGCCAACGTCCTAATATTC
CDR3 protein: CASSVEGSGANVLIF
V gene: TRBV6-1
J gene: TRBJ2-6
clone size: NA
D gene: NA

CDR3 DNA: TGTGCCAGCAGTTTGGGACAGGGGGCCGTAGCCAAAAACATTCGGTACTTC
CDR3 protein: CASSLGQGAVAKNIRYF
V gene: TRBV6-2/TRBV6-3
J gene: TRBJ2-4
clone size: few
D gene: TRBD1

CDR3 DNA: TGTGCCGTCATCGGGAACATAGACAATGAGCAGTTCTTC
CDR3 protein: CAVIGNIDNEQFF
V gene: TRBV6-2/TRBV6-3
J gene: TRBJ2-1
clone size: many
D gene: NA

CDR3 DNA: TGTGCCAGCAGTTTACGGGGGACGGTTGGAGGCAATCAGCCCCACCATTTT
CDR3 protein: CASSLRGTVGGNQPHHF
V gene: TRBV6-2/TRBV6-3
J gene: TRBJ1-5
clone size: once
D gene: NA

CDR3 DNA: TGTCCCAGCATCTTTCGACAGGGTATAGGAGAGGAGACCCAGTACTTC
CDR3 protein: CPSIFRQGIGEETQYF
V gene: TRBV5-4
J gene: TRBJ2-5
clone size: NA
D gene: TRBD1

CDR3 DNA: TGTGCCAGCATTATACTTGGTTTATACGGGCGCGACTCCTACGAGCAGTACTTC
CDR3 protein: CASIILGLYGRDSYEQYF
V gene: TRBV12-3/TRBV12-4
J gene: TRBJ2-7
clone size: NA
D gene: NA

CDR3 DNA: TGCGCCAGCAGCTTGGACGGGCGCAGGAATGAGCAGTTCTTC
CDR3 protein: CASSLDGRRNEQFF
V gene: TRBV5-1
J gene: TRBJ2-1
clone size: NA
D gene: NA

CDR3 DNA: TGCGCGAGCAGCCAAGTTACAGTGAAGCAGTACTTC
CDR3 protein: CASSQVTVKQYF
V gene: TRBV4-1
J gene: TRBJ2-7
clone size: NA
D gene: NA

CDR3 DNA: TGCAGTGCTAGAGATTCAAGGGCCGGGGATCAGCCCCAGCATTTT
CDR3 protein: CSARDSRAGDQPQHF
V gene: TRBV20-1
J gene: TRBJ1-5
clone size: many
D gene: NA

CDR3 DNA: TGTGCCAGCAGTCCGACAGGATCTACGGACGAGCAGTACTTC
CDR3 protein: CASSPTGSTDEQYF
V gene: TRBV6-5
J gene: TRBJ2-7
clone size: many
D gene: NA

CDR3 DNA: TGTGCCAGCAGTCTTGGGGACTCGGGCCTAGATACACTGTATTTT
CDR3 protein: CASSLGDSGLDTLYF
V gene: TRBV28
J gene: TRBJ2-3
clone size: NA
D gene: NA

CDR3 DNA: TGTGCCAGCAGTTCTTTCTCGATTAGCGGGATGAATGAACAGTTCTTC
CDR3 protein: CASSSFSISGMNEQFF
V gene: TRBV6-5
J gene: TRBJ2-1
clone size: NA
D gene: TRBD2

CDR3 DNA: TGTACCAGCAGTTCCTTAGACAGGGAAAAAGAGAGCCAGTATTTC
CDR3 protein: CTSSSLDREKESQYF
V gene: TRBV28
J gene: TRBJ2-5
clone size: NA
D gene: TRBD1

CDR3 DNA: TGTGCCAGCATCTGTGGACAGACCAGCACCTACGAGCAGTACTTC
CDR3 protein: CASICGQTSTYEQYF
V gene: TRBV5-6
J gene: TRBJ2-7
clone size: NA
D gene: NA

CDR3 DNA: TGCGCCAGCAGCCAAGAGCGAGGAGGCACCGGGGAGCTGTTTTTT
CDR3 protein: CASSQERGGTGELFF
V gene: TRBV4-3
J gene: TRBJ2-2
clone size: NA
D gene: NA

CDR3 DNA: TGTGTCAGCTCCCTGGACAGGGCTCAGCCCCAGCGTTTT
CDR3 protein: CVSSLDRAQPQRF
V gene: TRBV11-2
J gene: TRBJ1-5
clone size: NA
D gene: TRBD1

CDR3 DNA: TGTGCCAGCAGTCAAGAGGGGGGCTGGGGCAATCAGCCCCAGCATTTT
CDR3 protein: CASSQEGGWGNQPQHF
V gene: TRBV2
J gene: TRBJ1-5
clone size: NA
D gene: NA

CDR3 DNA: TGTAGCGTTATGGGGCTAGATAGGAGCCCAGATACGCAGTATTTT
CDR3 protein: CSVMGLDRSPDTQYF
V gene: TRBV29-1
J gene: TRBJ2-3
clone size: NA
D gene: NA

CDR3 DNA: TGTGACAGCACGACAACCACAAGTGGCTACACCTTC
CDR3 protein: CDSTTTTSGYTF
V gene: TRBV28
J gene: TRBJ1-2
clone size: NA
D gene: NA

CDR3 DNA: TGTGCCAGCAGCTTAAATACAGGGAACATTAAAGCCTTCTTT
CDR3 protein: CASSLNTGNIKAFF
V gene: TRBV11-2
J gene: TRBJ1-1
clone size: NA
D gene: NA

CDR3 DNA: TGTGCCAGGAGTCACACCCGGGACGGGGCTAGCACCTTC
CDR3 protein: CARSHTRDGASTF
V gene: TRBV14
J gene: TRBJ1-2
clone size: NA
D gene: NA

CDR3 DNA: TGTGCCAGTTGTCCCCTCTCTGGGGCCAACGTCCTGACTTTC
CDR3 protein: CASCPLSGANVLTF
V gene: TRBV11-2
J gene: TRBJ2-6
clone size: NA
D gene: NA

CDR3 DNA: TGCAGTGCCACCCGGGTGCAGGGTTCGACAGATACGCACTATTTT
CDR3 protein: CSATRVQGSTDTHYF
V gene: TRBV20-1
J gene: TRBJ2-3
clone size: NA
D gene: NA

CDR3 DNA: TGCAGTGCTAGAGATATCGGAAGGCGCATTCAGCCCCAGCATTTT
CDR3 protein: CSARDIGRRIQPQHF
V gene: TRBV20-1
J gene: TRBJ1-5
clone size: NA
D gene: NA

CDR3 DNA: TGTGCCAGCAGATTAGGACACTCTGGAAACATCATATATTTT
CDR3 protein: CASRLGHSGNIIYF
V gene: TRBV12-3/TRBV12-4
J gene: TRBJ1-3
clone size: once
D gene: NA

CDR3 DNA: TGTGCCAGCAGTTTTCATGAAGAGAGCACCTATAATTCACCTCTCCACTTT
CDR3 protein: CASSFHEESTYNSPLHF
V gene: TRBV6-6
J gene: TRBJ1-6
clone size: NA
D gene: NA

CDR3 DNA: TGTGCCAGCTTCCGAGACGGTGGTCAGTCCCAGCATTTT
CDR3 protein: CASFRDGGQSQHF
V gene: TRBV11-2
J gene: TRBJ1-5
clone size: NA
D gene: NA

CDR3 DNA: TGCAGTGCTAGATCGAACAGCGGGGGACTGTTTTTT
CDR3 protein: CSARSNSGGLFF
V gene: TRBV20-1
J gene: TRBJ2-2
clone size: NA
D gene: TRBD2

CDR3 DNA: TGCAGCTTTCGCACCCTCTGGACAGGGCGATATGGCTACACCTTC
CDR3 protein: CSFRTLWTGRYGYTF
V gene: TRBV29-1
J gene: TRBJ1-2
clone size: NA
D gene: TRBD1

CDR3 DNA: TGTACCAGTAGGCCTCCCGGGACAGGTGAAAATTCACCCCTCCACTTT
CDR3 protein: CTSRPPGTGENSPLHF
V gene: TRBV19
J gene: TRBJ1-6
clone size: NA
D gene: TRBD1

CDR3 DNA: TGTGCCAGCAGGGACAGTAGGCGCAATCAGTCCCAGCATTTT
CDR3 protein: CASRDSRRNQSQHF
V gene: TRBV5-6
J gene: TRBJ1-5
clone size: few
D gene: NA

CDR3 DNA: TGTGCCAGCAGTCTGAGATCGGATGGGACAGCGGAGACCCAGTACTTC
CDR3 protein: CASSLRSDGTAETQYF
V gene: TRBV7-2
J gene: TRBJ2-5
clone size: NA
D gene: TRBD1

CDR3 DNA: TGTGCCAGCAGGGTCGGCTGGGGAGGAGGGTCGGAGCAGTTCTTC
CDR3 protein: CASRVGWGGGSEQFF
V gene: TRBV28
J gene: TRBJ2-1
clone size: NA
D gene: NA

CDR3 DNA: TGTGCCAGCAGGGCGCGCAGGGTGGAGAACACTGAAGCTTTCTTT
CDR3 protein: CASRARRVENTEAFF
V gene: TRBV28
J gene: TRBJ1-1
clone size: few
D gene: NA

CDR3 DNA: TGTGCCAGCTGTGGGGGACATACCAGTGATCAGCCCCAGCATTTT
CDR3 protein: CASCGGHTSDQPQHF
V gene: TRBV6-1
J gene: TRBJ1-5
clone size: NA
D gene: NA